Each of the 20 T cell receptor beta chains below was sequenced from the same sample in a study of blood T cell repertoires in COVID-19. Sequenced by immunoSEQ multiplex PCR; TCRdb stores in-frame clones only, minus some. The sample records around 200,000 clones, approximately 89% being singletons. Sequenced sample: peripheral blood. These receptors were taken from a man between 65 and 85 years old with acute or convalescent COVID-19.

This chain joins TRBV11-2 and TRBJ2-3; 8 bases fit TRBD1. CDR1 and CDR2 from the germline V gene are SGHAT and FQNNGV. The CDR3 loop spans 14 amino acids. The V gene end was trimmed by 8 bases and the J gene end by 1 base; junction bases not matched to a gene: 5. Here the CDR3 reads CASDGQGGTDTQYF. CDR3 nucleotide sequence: TGTGCCAGCGATGGACAGGGTGGCACAGATACGCAGTATTTT.

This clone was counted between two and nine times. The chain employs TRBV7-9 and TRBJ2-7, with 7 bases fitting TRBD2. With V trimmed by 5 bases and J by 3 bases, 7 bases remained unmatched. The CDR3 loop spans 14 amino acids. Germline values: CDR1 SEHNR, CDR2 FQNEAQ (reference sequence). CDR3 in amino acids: CASSIRTSFYEQYF. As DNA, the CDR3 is TGTGCCAGCAGCATTCGGACTAGTTTCTACGAGCAGTACTTC.

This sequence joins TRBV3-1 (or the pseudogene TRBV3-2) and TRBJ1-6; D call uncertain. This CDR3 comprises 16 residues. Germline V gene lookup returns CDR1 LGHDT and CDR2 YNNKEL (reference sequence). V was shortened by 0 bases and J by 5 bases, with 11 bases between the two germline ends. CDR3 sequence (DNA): TGTGCCAGCAGCCAAGATCGAGGTTTCCATAATTCACCCCTCCACTTT. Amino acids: CASSQDRGFHNSPLHF.

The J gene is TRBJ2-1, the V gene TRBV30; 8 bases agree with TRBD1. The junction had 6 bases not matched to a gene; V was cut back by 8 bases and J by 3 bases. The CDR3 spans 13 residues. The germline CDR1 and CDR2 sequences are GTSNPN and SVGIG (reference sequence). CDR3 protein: CARQTGVYNEQFF. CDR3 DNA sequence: TGTGCCCGTCAGACAGGGGTCTACAATGAGCAGTTCTTC.

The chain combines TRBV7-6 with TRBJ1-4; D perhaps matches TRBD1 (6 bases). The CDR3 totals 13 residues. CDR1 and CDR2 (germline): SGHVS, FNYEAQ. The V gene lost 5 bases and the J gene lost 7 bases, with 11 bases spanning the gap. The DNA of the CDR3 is TGTGCCAGCAGCCAGAACAGGGCTGAAAAACTGTTTTTT. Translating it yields CASSQNRAEKLFF.

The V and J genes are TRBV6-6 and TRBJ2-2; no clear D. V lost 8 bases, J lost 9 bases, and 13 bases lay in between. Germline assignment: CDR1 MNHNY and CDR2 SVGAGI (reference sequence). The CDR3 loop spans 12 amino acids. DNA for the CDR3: TGTGCCAGCCACATACCCCCCCGGGAGCTGTTTTTT. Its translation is CASHIPPRELFF.

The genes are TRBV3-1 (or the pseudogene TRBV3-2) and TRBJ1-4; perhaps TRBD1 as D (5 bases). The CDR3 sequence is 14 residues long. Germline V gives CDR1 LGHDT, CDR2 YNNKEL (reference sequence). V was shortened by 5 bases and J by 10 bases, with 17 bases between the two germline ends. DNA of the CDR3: TGTGCCAGCAGCAGAAACCAGGGTTGGGGAAAACTGTTTTTT. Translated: CASSRNQGWGKLFF.

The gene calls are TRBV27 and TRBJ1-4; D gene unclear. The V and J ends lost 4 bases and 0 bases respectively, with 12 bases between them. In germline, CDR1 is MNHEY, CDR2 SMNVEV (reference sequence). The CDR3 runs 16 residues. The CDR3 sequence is CASSSTQSATNEKLFF. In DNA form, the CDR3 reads TGTGCCAGCAGTTCAACCCAAAGCGCAACTAATGAAAAACTGTTTTTT.

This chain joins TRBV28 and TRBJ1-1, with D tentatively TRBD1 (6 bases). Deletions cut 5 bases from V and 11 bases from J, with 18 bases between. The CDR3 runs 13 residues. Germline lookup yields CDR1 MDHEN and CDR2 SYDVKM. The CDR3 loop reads CASSPRGGPEAFF. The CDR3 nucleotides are TGTGCCAGCAGTCCCCGTGGGGGCCCCGAGGCTTTCTTT.

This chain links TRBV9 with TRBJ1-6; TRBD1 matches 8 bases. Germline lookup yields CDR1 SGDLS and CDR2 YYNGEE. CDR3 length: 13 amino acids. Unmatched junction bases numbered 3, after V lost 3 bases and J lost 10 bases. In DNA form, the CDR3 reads TGTGCCAGCAGCGCGACAGGGGTCTCACCCCTCCACTTT. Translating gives CASSATGVSPLHF.

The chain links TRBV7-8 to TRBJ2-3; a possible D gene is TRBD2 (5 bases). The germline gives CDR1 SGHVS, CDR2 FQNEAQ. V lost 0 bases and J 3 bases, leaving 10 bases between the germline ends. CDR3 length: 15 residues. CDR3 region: CASSLAFTGTDTQYF. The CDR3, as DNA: TGTGCCAGCAGCTTAGCGTTTACGGGGACAGATACGCAGTATTTT.

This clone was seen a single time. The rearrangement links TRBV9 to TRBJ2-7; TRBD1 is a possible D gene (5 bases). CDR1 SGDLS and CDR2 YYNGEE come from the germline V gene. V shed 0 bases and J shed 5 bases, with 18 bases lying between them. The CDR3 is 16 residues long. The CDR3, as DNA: TGTGCCAGCAGCGTAGGTAGGGGCCCCAACCCCCACGAGCAGTACTTC. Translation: CASSVGRGPNPHEQYF.

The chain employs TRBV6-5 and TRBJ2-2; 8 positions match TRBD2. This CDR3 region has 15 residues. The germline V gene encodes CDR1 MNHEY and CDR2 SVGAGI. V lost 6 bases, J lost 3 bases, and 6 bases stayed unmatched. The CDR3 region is CASRGTSAHTGELFF. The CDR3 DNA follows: TGTGCCAGCAGGGGGACTAGTGCTCACACCGGGGAGCTGTTTTTT.

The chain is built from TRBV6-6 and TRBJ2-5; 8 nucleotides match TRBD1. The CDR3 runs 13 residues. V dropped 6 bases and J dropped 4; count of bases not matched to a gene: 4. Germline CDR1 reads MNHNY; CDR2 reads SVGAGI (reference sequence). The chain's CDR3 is CASSIGQGETQYF. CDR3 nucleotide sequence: TGTGCCAGCAGCATCGGACAGGGAGAGACCCAGTACTTC.

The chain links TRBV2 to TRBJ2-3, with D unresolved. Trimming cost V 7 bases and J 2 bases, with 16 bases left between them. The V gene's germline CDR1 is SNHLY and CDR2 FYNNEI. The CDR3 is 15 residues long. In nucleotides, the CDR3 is TGTGCCAGCACCCCCCCGACTTCTTCCACAGATACGCAGTATTTT. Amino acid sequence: CASTPPTSSTDTQYF. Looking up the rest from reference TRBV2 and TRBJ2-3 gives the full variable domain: EPEVTQTPSHQVTQMGQEVILRCVPISNHLYFYWYRQILGQKVEFLVSFYNNEISEKSEIFDDQFSVERPDGSNFTLKIRSTKLEDSAMYFCASTPPTSSTDTQYFGPGTRLTVL.

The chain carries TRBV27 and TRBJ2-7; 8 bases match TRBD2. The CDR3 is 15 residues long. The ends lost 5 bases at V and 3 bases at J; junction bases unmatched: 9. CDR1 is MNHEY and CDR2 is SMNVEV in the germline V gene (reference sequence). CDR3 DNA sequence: TGTGCCAGCAGTGTAAGCGGGAGTTTCTTCTACGAGCAGTACTTC. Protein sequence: CASSVSGSFFYEQYF.

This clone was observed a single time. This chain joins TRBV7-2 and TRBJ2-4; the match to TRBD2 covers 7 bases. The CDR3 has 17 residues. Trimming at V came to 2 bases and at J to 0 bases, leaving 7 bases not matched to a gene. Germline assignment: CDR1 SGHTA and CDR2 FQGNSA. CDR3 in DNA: TGTGCCAGCAGCTTATTCGCTGGGGAGGGAGCCAAAAACATTCAGTACTTC. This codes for CASSLFAGEGAKNIQYF.

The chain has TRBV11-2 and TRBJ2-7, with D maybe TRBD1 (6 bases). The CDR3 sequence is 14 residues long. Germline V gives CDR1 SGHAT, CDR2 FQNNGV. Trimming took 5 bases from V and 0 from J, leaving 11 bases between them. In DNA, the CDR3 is TGTGCCAGCAGCCGAACAGGGAACTCCTACGAGCAGTACTTC. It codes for CASSRTGNSYEQYF.

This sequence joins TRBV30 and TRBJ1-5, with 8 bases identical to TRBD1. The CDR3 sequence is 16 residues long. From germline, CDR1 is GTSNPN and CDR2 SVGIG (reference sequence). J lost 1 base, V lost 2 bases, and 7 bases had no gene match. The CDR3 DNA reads TGTGCCTGGAGTATACAGGGGGGAATAAGCAATCAGCCCCAGCATTTT. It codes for CAWSIQGGISNQPQHF.

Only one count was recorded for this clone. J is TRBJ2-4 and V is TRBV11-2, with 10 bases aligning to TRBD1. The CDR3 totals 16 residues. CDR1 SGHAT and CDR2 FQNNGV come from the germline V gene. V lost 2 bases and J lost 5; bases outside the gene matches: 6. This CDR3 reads CASSLHPGTGENIQYF. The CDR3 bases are TGTGCCAGCAGCTTACACCCAGGGACAGGGGAAAACATTCAGTACTTC.